A selection of T cell receptor beta chains follows, all from one sample in a study of T cell responses to AZD1222 COVID-19 vaccine. Assay used: immunoSEQ multiplex PCR; TCRdb lists only in-frame clones, some missing. The sample contains about 150,000 clones, 70% to 90% of which appear only once. The material was peripheral blood, obtained on day 0 of MenACWY control vaccination. Every receptor here comes from an adult in good health. CDR3s include the opening cysteine and the closing phenylalanine or tryptophan. The D gene is left open where the match is weak. Where a row states a size, it is once, few, many or the class of an expanded clone; other rows omit it.

v_gene: TRBV10-1; d_gene: .; j_gene: TRBJ1-4; abundance: .; CDR3aa: CASKPTRIGPSFPTNEKLFF; CDR3nt: TGCGCCAGCAAACCGACGAGGATCGGGCCCTCGTTCCCAACTAATGAAAAACTGTTTTTT
v_gene: TRBV28; d_gene: .; j_gene: TRBJ2-1; abundance: .; CDR3aa: CASSPHGALGRPFF; CDR3nt: TGTGCCAGCAGTCCGCACGGGGCACTCGGACGTCCCTTCTTC
v_gene: TRBV27; d_gene: .; j_gene: TRBJ2-2; abundance: .; CDR3aa: CASSPTVREFTGELFF; CDR3nt: TGTGCCAGCAGTCCCACTGTCAGGGAATTCACCGGGGAGCTGTTTTTT
v_gene: TRBV30; d_gene: .; j_gene: TRBJ1-2; abundance: .; CDR3aa: CAWTTGGYGYTF; CDR3nt: TGTGCCTGGACCACCGGGGGTTATGGCTACACCTTC
v_gene: TRBV29-1; d_gene: TRBD1; j_gene: TRBJ1-1; abundance: .; CDR3aa: CSGGTGVAEAFF; CDR3nt: TGCAGCGGTGGGACAGGGGTCGCTGAAGCTTTCTTT
v_gene: TRBV18; d_gene: .; j_gene: TRBJ2-2; abundance: few; CDR3aa: CASSPRPEAGELFF; CDR3nt: TGTGCCAGCTCACCGAGGCCTGAGGCCGGGGAGCTGTTTTTT
v_gene: TRBV19; d_gene: .; j_gene: TRBJ2-5; abundance: once; CDR3aa: CASSIGGIGDQETQYF; CDR3nt: TGTGCCAGTAGTATAGGCGGTATTGGCGACCAAGAGACCCAGTACTTC
v_gene: TRBV2; d_gene: TRBD1; j_gene: TRBJ1-1; abundance: .; CDR3aa: CASVGQGARRAFF; CDR3nt: TGTGCCAGCGTCGGACAGGGGGCTCGGAGAGCTTTCTTT
v_gene: TRBV18; d_gene: .; j_gene: TRBJ2-1; abundance: .; CDR3aa: CASSPGIGSYNEQFF; CDR3nt: TGTGCCAGCTCACCAGGGATTGGCTCCTACAATGAGCAGTTCTTC
v_gene: TRBV7-3; d_gene: TRBD1; j_gene: TRBJ1-1; abundance: .; CDR3aa: CASSSQGVTEAFF; CDR3nt: TGTGCCAGCAGCTCCCAGGGGGTCACTGAAGCTTTCTTT
v_gene: TRBV7-3; d_gene: .; j_gene: TRBJ2-3; abundance: .; CDR3aa: CASSLQGPQSGGQYF; CDR3nt: TGTGCCAGCAGCCTTCAGGGGCCCCAATCCGGAGGGCAGTATTTT